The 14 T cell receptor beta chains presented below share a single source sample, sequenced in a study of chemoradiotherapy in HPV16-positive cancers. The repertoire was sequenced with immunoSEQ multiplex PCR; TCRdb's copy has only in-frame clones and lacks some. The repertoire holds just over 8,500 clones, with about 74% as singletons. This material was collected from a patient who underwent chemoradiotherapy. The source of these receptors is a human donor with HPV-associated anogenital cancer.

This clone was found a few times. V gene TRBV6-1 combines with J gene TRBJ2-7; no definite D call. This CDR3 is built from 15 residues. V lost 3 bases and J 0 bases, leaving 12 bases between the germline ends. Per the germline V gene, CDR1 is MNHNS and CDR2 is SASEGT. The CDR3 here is CASSESQPSSYEQYF. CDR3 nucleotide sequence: TGTGCCAGCAGTGAGTCTCAGCCCAGCTCCTACGAGCAGTACTTC.

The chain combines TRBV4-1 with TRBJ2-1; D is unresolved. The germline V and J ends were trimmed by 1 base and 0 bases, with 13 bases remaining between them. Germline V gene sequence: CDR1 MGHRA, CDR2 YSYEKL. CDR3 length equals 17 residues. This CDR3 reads CASSQARLISSYNEQFF. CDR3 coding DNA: TGCGCCAGCAGCCAAGCAAGACTCATTAGCTCCTACAATGAGCAGTTCTTC.

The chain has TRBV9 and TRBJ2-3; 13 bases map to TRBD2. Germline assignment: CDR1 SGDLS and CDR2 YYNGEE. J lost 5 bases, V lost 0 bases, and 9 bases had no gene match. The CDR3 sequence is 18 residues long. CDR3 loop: CASSVALGTSGTGDTQYF. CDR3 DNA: TGTGCCAGCAGCGTAGCCCTCGGGACTAGCGGGACTGGAGATACGCAGTATTTT.

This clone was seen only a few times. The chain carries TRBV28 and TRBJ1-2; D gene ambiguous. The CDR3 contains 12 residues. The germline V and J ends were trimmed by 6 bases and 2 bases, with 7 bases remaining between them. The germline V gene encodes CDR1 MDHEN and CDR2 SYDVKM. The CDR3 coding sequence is TGTGCCAGCAGCAGCCAGAACTATGGCTACACCTTC. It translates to CASSSQNYGYTF.

The CDR3 nucleotides are TGTGCCAGTAGTATCGTAGGGGGCATCCCCTACAATGAGCAGTTCTTC. This translates into CASSIVGGIPYNEQFF. The chain is built from TRBV19 and TRBJ2-1, with 7 bases aligning to TRBD1. Germline CDR1 reads LNHDA; CDR2 reads SQIVND (reference sequence). With V trimmed by 3 bases and J by 2 bases, 7 bases remained unmatched. This CDR3 has 16 residues. The whole variable domain, remainder taken from reference TRBV19 and TRBJ2-1, is DGGITQSPKYLFRKEGQNVTLSCEQNLNHDAMYWYRQDPGQGLRLIYYSQIVNDFQKGDIAEGYSVSREKKESFPLTVTSAQKNPTAFYLCASSIVGGIPYNEQFFGPGTRLTVL.

The CDR3 is CASSQTPGGAETQYF. Written as DNA, the CDR3 is TGCGCCAGCAGCCAAACACCCGGGGGGGCTGAGACCCAGTACTTC. The V call is TRBV4-3, the J call TRBJ2-5, with TRBD2 matching 8 bases. In germline, CDR1 is LGHNA, CDR2 YSLEER. Trimming at V came to 2 bases and at J to 5 bases, leaving 7 bases not matched to a gene. This CDR3 comprises 15 residues.

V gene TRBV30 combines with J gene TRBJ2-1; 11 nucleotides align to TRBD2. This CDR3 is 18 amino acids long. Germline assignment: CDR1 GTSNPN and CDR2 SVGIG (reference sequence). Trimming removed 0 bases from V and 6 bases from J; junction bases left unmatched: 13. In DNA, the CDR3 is TGTGCCTGGAGTGTACTAAGGGGGGGACTAGCGGCCTCCAATGAGCAGTTCTTC. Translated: CAWSVLRGGLAASNEQFF.

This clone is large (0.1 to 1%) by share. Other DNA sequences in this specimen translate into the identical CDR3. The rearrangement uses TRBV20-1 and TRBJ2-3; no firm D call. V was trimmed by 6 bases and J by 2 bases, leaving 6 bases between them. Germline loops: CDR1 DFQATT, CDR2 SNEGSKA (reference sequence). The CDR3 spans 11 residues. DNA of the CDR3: TGCAGTGCCATTCTCACAGATACGCAGTATTTT. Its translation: CSAILTDTQYF.

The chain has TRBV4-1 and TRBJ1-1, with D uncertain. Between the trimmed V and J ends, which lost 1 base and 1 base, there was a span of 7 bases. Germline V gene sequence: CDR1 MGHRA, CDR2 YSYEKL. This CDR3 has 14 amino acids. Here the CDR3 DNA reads TGCGCCAGCAGCCAAGTTGCAGGGAACACTGAAGCTTTCTTT. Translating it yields CASSQVAGNTEAFF.

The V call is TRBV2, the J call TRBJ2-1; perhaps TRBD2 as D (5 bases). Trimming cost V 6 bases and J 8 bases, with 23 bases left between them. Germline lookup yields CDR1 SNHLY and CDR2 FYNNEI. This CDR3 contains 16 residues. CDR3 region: CASRRSGRVGLDEQFF. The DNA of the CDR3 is TGTGCCAGCAGGAGGTCTGGGCGGGTGGGTCTCGATGAGCAGTTCTTC.

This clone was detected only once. Written as DNA, the CDR3 is TGTGCCAGCAGTTCCCGGCAGGGTACTGGCTACACCTTC. This sequence encodes CASSSRQGTGYTF. V gene TRBV27 combines with J gene TRBJ1-2; D is possibly TRBD1 (5 bases). Between the trimmed V and J ends, which lost 4 bases and 7 bases, there was a span of 13 bases. Germline V gives CDR1 MNHEY, CDR2 SMNVEV (reference sequence). This CDR3 is built from 13 residues.

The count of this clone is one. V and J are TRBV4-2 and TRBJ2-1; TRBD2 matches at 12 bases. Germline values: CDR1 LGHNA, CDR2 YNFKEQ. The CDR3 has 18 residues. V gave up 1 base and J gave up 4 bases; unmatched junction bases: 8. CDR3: CASSQARASGRAYNEQFF. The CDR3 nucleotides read TGTGCCAGCAGCCAAGCGCGGGCTAGCGGGAGGGCTTACAATGAGCAGTTCTTC.

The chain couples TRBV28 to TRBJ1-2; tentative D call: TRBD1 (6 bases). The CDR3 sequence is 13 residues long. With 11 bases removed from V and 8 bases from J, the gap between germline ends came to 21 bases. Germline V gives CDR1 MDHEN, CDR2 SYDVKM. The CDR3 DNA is TGTGCCGGGGGAACAGGGCGAAAAGGGGGCTACACCTTC. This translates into CAGGTGRKGGYTF.

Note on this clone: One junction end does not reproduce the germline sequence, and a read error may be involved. The CDR3 here is CASSRNTIYF. The CDR3 DNA reads as TGTGCCAGCTCTCGAAACACCATATATTTT. The V gene is TRBV28, the J gene TRBJ1-3; no reliable D call. There are 10 residues in the CDR3. Per germline, CDR1 MDHEN and CDR2 SYDVKM.